These 28 T cell receptor beta chains were sequenced from one sample in a study of cytomegalovirus exposure and HLA in healthy donors. In the PCR, 60 Vbeta and 13 Jbeta primers were used. Profiling relied on immunoSEQ multiplex PCR, and the TCRdb table lists in-frame clones only, not all of them. The sample has around 170,000 clones, about four fifths seen once. The sequenced sample consisted of PBMCs. All receptors derive from a man aged 35 to 55 in good health and CMV-seronegative.

This chain links TRBV9 with TRBJ1-1; D is possibly TRBD1 (6 bases). V shed 3 bases and J shed 10 bases, with 19 bases lying between them. The germline V gene has CDR1 SGDLS and CDR2 YYNGEE. The CDR3 spans 14 residues. CDR3: CASSEGEPGSTAFF. For the CDR3, the DNA is TGTGCCAGCAGCGAGGGGGAACCAGGGTCGACAGCTTTCTTT.

The chain joins TRBV29-1 to TRBJ1-1; D unclear. The germline V gene encodes CDR1 SQVTM and CDR2 ANQGSEA. V gave up 7 bases and J gave up 1 base, with 10 bases separating them. The CDR3 is 12 amino acids. The CDR3 DNA follows: TGCAGCGCCCGAACGAGGAACACTGAAGCTTTCTTT. Its protein product is CSARTRNTEAFF.

The rearrangement uses TRBV4-2 and TRBJ2-5; weak D call: TRBD2 (7 bases). With 4 bases removed from V and 1 base from J, the gap between germline ends came to 22 bases. Germline V gene sequence: CDR1 LGHNA, CDR2 YNFKEQ. The CDR3 extends over 18 amino acids. The CDR3 DNA reads TGTGCCAGCAGCCCTCCCGGGGGGCAGGGGAGGGTCCAAGAGACCCAGTACTTC. Protein product: CASSPPGGQGRVQETQYF.

Points on this clone: The junction shows a germline mismatch at one end, possibly a read error. This rearrangement joins TRBV7-7 to TRBJ2-5; 9 bases match TRBD1. Germline lookup yields CDR1 SSHAT and CDR2 FNYEAQ (reference sequence). This CDR3 is 15 amino acids long. The CDR3 nucleotides are TGTGCTAGCAGCCGGCTTGGGACAGGGAAAGAGACCCAGTACTTC. Translating gives CASSRLGTGKETQYF.

V is TRBV18 and J is TRBJ1-2; D is perhaps TRBD1 (6 bases). The ends were cut back, 6 bases at V and 6 bases at J, with 14 bases in the middle. The length of the CDR3 is 13 residues. Germline assignment: CDR1 KGHSH and CDR2 LQKENI. The CDR3 DNA follows: TGTGCCAGCTCGTTTCAGGGGACGGATGGCTACACCTTC. Its translation is CASSFQGTDGYTF.

This sequence joins TRBV7-8 and TRBJ1-6, with 7 positions matching TRBD1. Trimming took 3 bases from V and 7 from J; bases not matched to a gene: 6. Per the germline V gene, CDR1 is SGHVS and CDR2 is FQNEAQ. The CDR3 sequence is 15 residues long. CDR3 loop: CASSFFTGENSPLHF. In nucleotides, the CDR3 is TGTGCCAGCAGCTTTTTCACAGGGGAGAATTCACCCCTCCACTTT.

The CDR3 spells CSVGLLSSGNTIYF. The CDR3 bases are TGCAGCGTTGGTCTGCTCAGCTCTGGAAACACCATATATTTT. The chain is built from TRBV29-1 and TRBJ1-3; D gene uncertain. V was cut by 4 bases and J by 0 bases, with 10 bases left in between. Germline loops: CDR1 SQVTM, CDR2 ANQGSEA. The CDR3 is 14 residues long.

The rearrangement uses TRBV15 and TRBJ2-2; D is unclear. V lost 3 bases to trimming and J lost 6 bases, with 14 bases between them. Per germline, CDR1 LNHNV and CDR2 YYDKDF (reference sequence). CDR3 size: 15 residues. The CDR3 is CATSRRIPYPGELFF. DNA of the CDR3: TGTGCCACCAGCAGGCGAATCCCGTACCCCGGGGAGCTGTTTTTT.

This clone showed up just a few times. The chain combines TRBV6-6 with TRBJ1-2; the D is unclear. Per the germline V gene, CDR1 is MNHNY and CDR2 is SVGAGI (reference sequence). The CDR3 has 13 amino acids. Trimming shortened V by 5 bases and J by 6 bases, and 13 bases separated the two germline ends. CDR3 DNA: TGTGCCAGCAGTCCCCGGGGTTCGGATGGCTACACCTTC. It yields the protein CASSPRGSDGYTF.

The chain combines TRBV28 with TRBJ2-7; 7 nucleotides agree with TRBD2. Germline assignment: CDR1 MDHEN and CDR2 SYDVKM. The CDR3 is 13 amino acids. The V gene end was trimmed by 8 bases and the J gene end by 3 bases; junction bases not matched to a gene: 7. The CDR3: CASQRGEGYEQYF. CDR3 bases: TGTGCCAGCCAACGGGGGGAGGGCTACGAGCAGTACTTC. Combining the CDR3 with reference TRBV28 and TRBJ2-7 gives the whole variable domain DVKVTQSSRYLVKRTGEKVFLECVQDMDHENMFWYRQDPGLGLRLIYFSYDVKMKEKGDIPEGYSVSREKKERFSLILESASTNQTSMYLCASQRGEGYEQYFGPGTRLTVT.

The chain employs TRBV14 and TRBJ2-3; D unclear. This CDR3 region has 12 residues. Trimming left V 1 base short and J 4 bases short, with 3 bases between. Germline V lookup: CDR1 SGHDN, CDR2 FVKESK. CDR3 nucleotide sequence: TGTGCCAGCAGCCAAGGAGCAGATACGCAGTATTTT. Encoded protein: CASSQGADTQYF. The full variable domain, rest sourced from reference TRBV14 and TRBJ2-3, is EAGVTQFPSHSVIEKGQTVTLRCDPISGHDNLYWYRRVMGKEIKFLLHFVKESKQDESGMPNNRFLAERTGGTYSTLKVQPAELEDSGVYFCASSQGADTQYFGPGTRLTVL.

The chain employs TRBV4-3 and TRBJ2-5; TRBD2 might be the D (5 bases). This CDR3 is 15 amino acids long. Trimming pared 4 bases from V and 4 bases from J, leaving 16 bases between. Germline V gives CDR1 LGHNA, CDR2 YSLEER. The CDR3 reads CASSRLVGGRETQYF. The CDR3 bases are TGCGCCAGCAGCCGATTAGTTGGTGGGAGAGAGACCCAGTACTTC.

V usage is TRBV6-7 and J usage is TRBJ2-7; D perhaps matches TRBD1 (7 bases). TRBV6-7 has ORF status, its function being uncertain. Trimming removed 8 bases from V and 9 bases from J, with 20 bases in between. This CDR3 comprises 13 residues. CDR3 protein: CASRSETGRSQYF. CDR3 nucleotides: TGTGCCAGCCGTTCAGAGACAGGGAGGTCGCAGTACTTC.

This clone came up once. The rearrangement joins TRBV30 to TRBJ1-2, with D tentatively TRBD1 (5 bases). Germline values: CDR1 GTSNPN, CDR2 SVGIG (reference sequence). V was trimmed by 4 bases and J by 3 bases, leaving 12 bases between them. The CDR3 is 13 amino acids. CDR3 bases: TGTGCCTGGACGGGCGACAGCGACTATGGCTACACCTTC. Amino acid sequence: CAWTGDSDYGYTF. Using reference TRBV30 and TRBJ1-2 for the parts outside the CDR3, the full variable domain is SQTIHQWPATLVQPVGSPLSLECTVEGTSNPNLYWYRQAAGRGLQLLFYSVGIGQISSEVPQNLSASRPQDRQFILSSKKLLLSDSGFYLCAWTGDSDYGYTFGSGTRLTVV.

The V and J genes are TRBV5-1 and TRBJ2-7; possible D gene TRBD1, 5 bases. With 2 bases removed from V and 1 base from J, the gap between germline ends came to 7 bases. The CDR3 runs to 13 residues. CDR1 is SGHRS and CDR2 is YFSETQ in the germline V gene. The CDR3 region has the DNA TGCGCCAGCAGCTTCACAGGATCCTACGAGCAGTACTTC. It is translated as CASSFTGSYEQYF.

This clone has only a few counts. J is TRBJ2-5 and V is TRBV13; possibly TRBD1 for D (6 bases). Trimming cost V 6 bases and J 2 bases, with 10 bases left between them. Germline CDR1 is PRHDT and CDR2 is FYEKMQ (reference sequence). The CDR3 runs to 13 residues. The CDR3: CASSDRKQETQYF. CDR3 in DNA: TGTGCCAGCAGTGACAGGAAACAAGAGACCCAGTACTTC.

V gene TRBV6-5 combines with J gene TRBJ2-7; D may be TRBD1 (5 bases). The germline gives CDR1 MNHEY, CDR2 SVGAGI. Trimming stripped 6 bases from V and 0 bases from J, with 9 bases between. The CDR3 consists of 13 residues. The CDR3 here is CASSVTVSYEQYF. In DNA form, the CDR3 reads TGTGCCAGCAGCGTGACAGTCTCCTACGAGCAGTACTTC.

The rearrangement uses TRBV27 and TRBJ2-5, with 7 nucleotides matching TRBD1. Germline assignment: CDR1 MNHEY and CDR2 SMNVEV (reference sequence). V shed 3 bases and J 1 base; nucleotides not matched to a gene: 5. The CDR3 is 15 residues long. The CDR3 DNA is TGTGCCAGCAGTTTCATCCGGGACAGCCAAGAGACCCAGTACTTC. Its translation: CASSFIRDSQETQYF.

This chain connects TRBV7-6 to TRBJ2-7; 12 positions match TRBD1. The CDR3 spans 16 residues. CDR1 is SGHVS, CDR2 FNYEAQ, per germline. The ends lost 0 bases at V and 4 bases at J; junction bases unmatched: 4. Here the CDR3 reads CASSLASGQGAYEQYF. The CDR3 region has the DNA TGTGCCAGCAGCTTAGCTTCGGGACAGGGGGCTTACGAGCAGTACTTC.

The chain carries TRBV18 and TRBJ1-1; TRBD1 matches at 7 bases. This CDR3 spans 15 amino acids. Trimming removed 0 bases from V and 1 base from J; junction bases left unmatched: 2. Germline V gene lookup returns CDR1 KGHSH and CDR2 LQKENI. The CDR3 spells CASSPPGTENTEAFF. The CDR3 DNA is TGTGCCAGCTCACCACCCGGGACAGAGAACACTGAAGCTTTCTTT.

This chain joins TRBV28 and TRBJ2-7; D is perhaps TRBD1 (6 bases). The CDR3 is 12 amino acids. The germline CDR1 and CDR2 sequences are MDHEN and SYDVKM. The ends were cut back, 7 bases at V and 5 bases at J, with 12 bases in the middle. CDR3 DNA sequence: TGTGCCAGCACAAACAGGGTCCACGAGCAGTACTTC. It yields the protein CASTNRVHEQYF. Based on the CDR3 plus reference TRBV28 and TRBJ2-7, the full variable domain is DVKVTQSSRYLVKRTGEKVFLECVQDMDHENMFWYRQDPGLGLRLIYFSYDVKMKEKGDIPEGYSVSREKKERFSLILESASTNQTSMYLCASTNRVHEQYFGPGTRLTVT.

The rearrangement uses TRBV4-3 and TRBJ1-1; 7 bases map to TRBD1. V trimming: 4 bases; J trimming: 1 base; junction bases outside the gene matches: 3. This CDR3 contains 14 residues. The germline gives CDR1 LGHNA, CDR2 YSLEER. Here the CDR3 reads CASSLTGANTEAFF. Here the CDR3 DNA reads TGCGCCAGCAGCCTTACAGGGGCGAACACTGAAGCTTTCTTT.

This clone showed up just once. This sequence joins TRBV5-5 and TRBJ1-1; D may be TRBD1 (6 bases). V lost 3 bases and J 6 bases, leaving 15 bases between the germline ends. The CDR3 contains 14 residues. Germline V CDR1 and CDR2: SGHKS, YYEKEE (reference sequence). CDR3 residues: CASSSMTGPSEAFF. CDR3 DNA: TGTGCCAGCAGCTCCATGACAGGCCCCTCTGAAGCTTTCTTT.

This chain uses TRBV28 with TRBJ2-7; 14 bases map to TRBD2. Germline loops: CDR1 MDHEN, CDR2 SYDVKM. After removal of 5 bases from V and 3 bases from J, the junction contained 6 bases not matched to a gene. This CDR3 is 16 amino acids long. In DNA form, the CDR3 reads TGTGCCAGCAGTCCTGGCGGGACTAGCGGGAGCTACGAGCAGTACTTC. Protein sequence: CASSPGGTSGSYEQYF.

V gene TRBV7-2 combines with J gene TRBJ1-2; 8 nucleotides agree with TRBD1. CDR3 size: 15 residues. Germline CDR1 SGHTA, CDR2 FQGNSA. V trimming: 5 bases; J trimming: 7 bases; junction bases outside the gene matches: 12. In DNA, the CDR3 is TGTGCCAGCAGCAATCTCCAGGGGGCGCTTGCTGGCTACACCTTC. Translating gives CASSNLQGALAGYTF.

The chain has TRBV21-1 and TRBJ2-3; the table's D call of TRBD1 was not tested on the DNA. TRBV21-1 is given as a pseudogene. This CDR3 has 16 amino acids. CDR3 in DNA: TGTGCCAGCAGCAAAGTCCAGACATATAGCACAGATACGCAGTATTTT. Translated: CASSKVQTYSTDTQYF.

V is TRBV5-1 and J is TRBJ2-3, with a possible D match to TRBD2 (6 bases). The CDR3 runs to 14 residues. The germline gives CDR1 SGHRS, CDR2 YFSETQ. Trimming pared 3 bases from V and 9 bases from J, leaving 17 bases between. CDR3 loop: CASSSAGRLGTQYF. Written as DNA, the CDR3 is TGCGCCAGCAGCTCCGCGGGACGTCTCGGAACGCAGTATTTT.

This clone was seen only a few times. The chain carries TRBV28 and TRBJ1-2, with D perhaps matching TRBD1 (5 bases). Germline V CDR1 and CDR2: MDHEN, SYDVKM. The CDR3 sequence is 13 residues long. Between the trimmed V and J ends, which lost 2 bases and 8 bases, there was a span of 12 bases. The chain's CDR3 is CASSLGGGLGYTF. DNA of the CDR3: TGTGCCAGCAGTTTAGGGGGGGGGTTAGGCTACACCTTC.